The 30 T cell receptor beta chains below come from one sample, sequenced in a study of early T cells in non-severe SARS-CoV-2 infection. TCRdb processed the 5' RACE reads anew with MiXCR; each CDR3 protein has one entry. The sample consists of about 80,000 distinct CDR3 sequences, roughly 5.7% of them appearing once. Material for sequencing was whole blood. These receptor sequences come from an adult who was a healthcare worker with PCR-confirmed SARS-CoV-2 infection or an uninfected control (not recorded which).

This clonotype was observed many times. The chain is built from TRBV7-9 and TRBJ2-1, with D possibly being TRBD2 (6 bases). V lost 10 bases and J 3 bases, leaving 16 bases between the germline ends. The CDR3 has 14 residues. Germline V lookup: CDR1 SEHNR, CDR2 FQNEAQ (reference sequence). The CDR3 region has the DNA TGTGCCACCAAATCGACTAGTAGCTACAATGAGCAGTTCTTC. This translates into CATKSTSSYNEQFF. Variable domain in full (rest from reference TRBV7-9 and TRBJ2-1): DTGVSQNPRHKITKRGQNVTFRCDPISEHNRLYWYRQTLGQGPEFLTYFQNEAQLEKSRLLSDRFSAERPKGSFSTLEIQRTEQGDSAMYLCATKSTSSYNEQFFGPGTRLTVL.

This clonotype was recorded many times. The genes are TRBV5-1 and TRBJ2-1; tentative D call: TRBD1 (6 bases). The germline CDR1 and CDR2 sequences are SGHRS and YFSETQ. V lost 0 bases and J 9 bases, leaving 13 bases between the germline ends. The CDR3 contains 14 residues. Here the CDR3 reads CASSLEVGAGEQFF. The CDR3 region has the DNA TGCGCCAGCAGCTTGGAAGTGGGGGCCGGTGAGCAGTTCTTC.

This sequence joins TRBV6-6 and TRBJ1-2; maybe TRBD1 (5 bases). CDR3 length: 18 residues. V lost 2 bases and J lost 3, with 22 bases in between. CDR1 MNHNY and CDR2 SVGAGI come from the germline V gene (reference sequence). The CDR3 nucleotides are TGTGCCAGCAGTTACGGTTCAGGGTGGAGGTCGTCGGACTATGGCTACACCTTC. It codes for CASSYGSGWRSSDYGYTF.

This clonotype came up a few times. The J gene is TRBJ1-2, the V gene TRBV7-9; TRBD1 might be the D (6 bases). Germline V gene lookup returns CDR1 SEHNR and CDR2 FQNEAQ (reference sequence). The CDR3 is 14 amino acids. The V end lost 8 bases, the J end lost 0 bases, and 13 bases lay between the germline ends. CDR3: CASGRTATNYGYTF. CDR3 in DNA: TGTGCCAGCGGTCGGACAGCAACTAACTATGGCTACACCTTC.

The DNA for the CDR3 is TGTGCCAGCAGCGGCCGGACGAACACTGAAGCTTTCTTT. Translation: CASSGRTNTEAFF. The rearrangement links TRBV7-2 to TRBJ1-1; D is unclear. V dropped 5 bases and J dropped 1 base, with 8 bases sitting between them. CDR3 length: 13 residues. The germline V gene encodes CDR1 SGHTA and CDR2 FQGNSA.

This clonotype was seen repeatedly, ten times or more. This chain connects TRBV6-5 to TRBJ1-1, with D possibly TRBD1 on 5 matching bases. The CDR3 is 12 residues long. Looked up from germline, CDR1 is MNHEY and CDR2 is SVGAGI. Trimming removed 8 bases at V and 6 bases at J, with 13 bases between. CDR3 sequence: CASGRVLAEAFF. CDR3 coding DNA: TGTGCCAGCGGCAGGGTGCTCGCTGAAGCTTTCTTT.

The chain employs TRBV29-1 and TRBJ1-2, with D maybe TRBD1 (6 bases). V was shortened by 4 bases and J by 6 bases, with 12 bases between the two germline ends. CDR1 and CDR2 (germline): SQVTM, ANQGSEA. This CDR3 has 12 amino acids. CDR3 loop: CSVGQVGDGYTF. In DNA, the CDR3 is TGCAGCGTTGGACAGGTTGGGGATGGCTACACCTTC.

The table lists this clonotype with a few counts. The V and J genes are TRBV6-2 or TRBV6-3 and TRBJ1-1, with a weak D call TRBD1 (5 bases). The CDR3 spans 14 residues. Germline assignment: CDR1 MNHEY and CDR2 SVGEGT. The V and J ends lost 6 bases and 0 bases respectively, with 11 bases between them. CDR3 bases: TGTGCCAGCAGACGACAGAGCATGAACACTGAAGCTTTCTTT. It specifies CASRRQSMNTEAFF.

In this sample, this clonotype turned up many times. The chain carries TRBV7-2 and TRBJ2-1, with 9 bases that match TRBD1. This CDR3 spans 17 amino acids. V shed 2 bases and J 0 bases; nucleotides not matched to a gene: 5. Germline CDR1 reads SGHTA; CDR2 reads FQGNSA. CDR3 DNA sequence: TGTGCCAGCAGCTTAACCAAGACAGGGGGCTCCTACAATGAGCAGTTCTTC. The encoded protein is CASSLTKTGGSYNEQFF.

The chain carries TRBV7-8 and TRBJ2-7; 7 nucleotides align to TRBD2. CDR3 length: 16 residues. V shed 4 bases and J 0 bases; nucleotides not matched to a gene: 9. The germline CDR1 and CDR2 sequences are SGHVS and FQNEAQ. DNA of the CDR3: TGTGCCAGCAGCTGGCTCCTACTAGCGAGCTCCTACGAGCAGTACTTC. Its translation is CASSWLLLASSYEQYF. Looking up the rest from reference TRBV7-8 and TRBJ2-7 gives the full variable domain: GAGVSQSPRYKVAKRGQDVALRCDPISGHVSLFWYQQALGQGPEFLTYFQNEAQLDKSGLPSDRFFAERPEGSVSTLKIQRTQQEDSAVYLCASSWLLLASSYEQYFGPGTRLTVT.

The chain employs TRBV7-2 and TRBJ2-5; 13 nucleotides agree with TRBD2. The length of the CDR3 is 15 residues. The V segment lost 10 bases and the J segment 5 bases; nucleotides outside the gene matches: 10. Per germline, CDR1 SGHTA and CDR2 FQGNSA. CDR3 nucleotide sequence: TGTGCCACCCGACTAGCGGGGGGTCTTTCGGAGACCCAGTACTTC. Translation gives CATRLAGGLSETQYF. Supplemented by reference TRBV7-2 and TRBJ2-5, the full variable domain reads GAGVSQSPSNKVTEKGKDVELRCDPISGHTALYWYRQSLGQGLEFLIYFQGNSAPDKSGLPSDRFSAERTGGSVSTLTIQRTQQEDSAVYLCATRLAGGLSETQYFGPGTRLLVL.

This clonotype showed up just a few times. The chain is built from TRBV6-5 and TRBJ2-7; the match to TRBD1 covers 7 bases. The ends lost 3 bases at V and 3 bases at J; junction bases unmatched: 8. The CDR3 totals 15 residues. CDR1 MNHEY and CDR2 SVGAGI come from the germline V gene. This CDR3 reads CASSYSSGQNYEQYF. CDR3 coding DNA: TGTGCCAGCAGTTATTCATCGGGACAGAACTACGAGCAGTACTTC.

Here the CDR3 DNA reads TGTGCCAGTCGGGCTGGGGCCAACGTCCTGACTTTC. Protein sequence: CASRAGANVLTF. This chain joins TRBV6-5 and TRBJ2-6; D unresolved. Per germline, CDR1 MNHEY and CDR2 SVGAGI. The CDR3 covers 12 residues. The V end was cut by 9 bases, the J end by 2 bases, with 5 bases between.

About this clonotype itself: This may be a read error, as it is one base from a much larger clone. This rearrangement joins TRBV11-2 to TRBJ2-1; TRBD2 matches at 13 bases. CDR3 length equals 16 residues. The germline gives CDR1 SGHAT, CDR2 FQNNGV. The V segment lost 3 bases and the J segment 6 bases; nucleotides outside the gene matches: 5. CDR3 amino acids: CASSFFRTSGSNEQFF. For the CDR3, the DNA is TGTGCCAGCAGCTTTTTCCGGACTAGCGGGAGCAATGAGCAGTTCTTC.

The rearrangement joins TRBV7-2 to TRBJ1-6; D gene ambiguous. The CDR3 sequence is 13 residues long. V lost 5 bases and J lost 7, with 9 bases in between. The germline V gene has CDR1 SGHTA and CDR2 FQGNSA. As DNA, the CDR3 is TGTGCCAGCAGCCAAAGCACCAATTCACCCCTCCACTTT. Translating gives CASSQSTNSPLHF.

This clonotype was counted only a few times. This chain uses TRBV10-1 with TRBJ1-1, with TRBD1 as a possible D gene (5 bases). V gave up 0 bases and J gave up 6 bases, with 14 bases separating them. The length of the CDR3 is 15 residues. The germline CDR1 and CDR2 sequences are WNHNN and SYGVQD (reference sequence). Here the CDR3 reads CASSESNRRGSEAFF. The CDR3 coding sequence is TGCGCCAGCAGTGAGTCTAACAGGAGGGGTTCTGAAGCTTTCTTT.

This clonotype appeared many times. The chain carries TRBV25-1 and TRBJ2-3, with D hard to call. The CDR3 covers 11 residues. Germline V gives CDR1 MGHDK, CDR2 SYGVNS. The V and J ends lost 6 bases and 6 bases respectively, with 7 bases between them. Here the CDR3 reads CASRSVDTQYF. The CDR3 DNA sequence: TGTGCCAGCAGGAGTGTGGATACGCAGTATTTT.

The rearrangement joins TRBV9 to TRBJ2-3; TRBD2 matches 10 bases. The germline V gene encodes CDR1 SGDLS and CDR2 YYNGEE. The CDR3 loop spans 16 amino acids. Trimming took 2 bases from V and 2 from J; bases not matched to a gene: 5. The CDR3 loop is CASSVLAGVPTDTQYF. The CDR3 DNA is TGTGCCAGCAGCGTCCTAGCGGGAGTTCCCACAGATACGCAGTATTTT.

This clonotype was found many times. The gene calls are TRBV9 and TRBJ2-1, with a weak D call TRBD1 (5 bases). The CDR3 is made up of 13 amino acids. In germline, CDR1 is SGDLS, CDR2 YYNGEE. V lost 3 bases to trimming and J lost 7 bases, with 11 bases between them. The CDR3: CASSAPQENEQFF. The CDR3 DNA follows: TGTGCCAGCAGCGCACCACAGGAGAATGAGCAGTTCTTC.

This clonotype occurred a few times. The chain has TRBV4-1 and TRBJ1-2; D might be TRBD1 (5 bases). Between the trimmed V and J ends, which lost 0 bases and 2 bases, there was a span of 10 bases. The CDR3 length is 15 residues. Germline V gene data show CDR1 as MGHRA and CDR2 as YSYEKL. CDR3 sequence (DNA): TGCGCCAGCAGCCAAGATATCCAGGGCAACTATGGCTACACCTTC. It specifies CASSQDIQGNYGYTF.

The table lists this clonotype with many counts. This chain uses TRBV12-3 or TRBV12-4 with TRBJ1-5; no reliable D call. The CDR3 consists of 14 residues. Trimming removed 2 bases at V and 4 bases at J, with 9 bases between. This CDR3 is CASSLKGKNQPQHF. CDR3 nucleotide sequence: TGTGCCAGCAGTTTAAAAGGGAAGAATCAGCCCCAGCATTTT.

This clonotype was observed many times. This sequence joins TRBV11-2 and TRBJ2-2; D is tentatively TRBD1 or TRBD2 (6 bases each). The ends were cut back, 4 bases at V and 8 bases at J, with 14 bases in the middle. This CDR3 has 14 residues. Germline-derived CDR1 and CDR2 are SGHAT and FQNNGV. CDR3 coding DNA: TGTGCCAGCAGCTCAAAGGCGGGGACAGGGGAGCTGTTTTTT. It specifies CASSSKAGTGELFF.

This clonotype came up many times. The genes are TRBV5-6 and TRBJ1-4, with TRBD1 matching 9 bases. The germline CDR1 and CDR2 sequences are SGHDT and YYEEEE. The CDR3 covers 15 residues. V was pared by 4 bases and J by 7 bases, with 8 bases of the junction left unmatched. In DNA form, the CDR3 reads TGTGCCAGCAGCGAAATCGGGACAGGGTTTGAAAAACTGTTTTTT. It codes for CASSEIGTGFEKLFF.

The V call is TRBV29-1, the J call TRBJ2-2; tentative D call: TRBD2 (5 bases). Trimming left V 7 bases short and J 4 bases short, with 10 bases between. The CDR3 loop spans 12 amino acids. Germline CDR1 is SQVTM and CDR2 is ANQGSEA. CDR3 protein: CSGGERTGELFF. The CDR3 DNA follows: TGCAGCGGGGGAGAGCGCACCGGGGAGCTGTTTTTT.

This clonotype appeared many times. This rearrangement joins TRBV3-1 to TRBJ2-1; D unclear. Germline V gene data show CDR1 as LGHDT and CDR2 as YNNKEL (reference sequence). Deletions cut 0 bases from V and 9 bases from J, with 12 bases between. The CDR3 is made up of 14 amino acids. This CDR3 is CASSQDVSRGEQFF. CDR3 nucleotide sequence: TGTGCCAGCAGCCAAGATGTTAGCCGAGGTGAGCAGTTCTTC.

There are many counts of this clonotype. The rearrangement links TRBV20-1 to TRBJ2-7, with D possibly TRBD2 on 6 matching bases. V was shortened by 0 bases and J by 3 bases, with 12 bases between the two germline ends. CDR1 and CDR2 (germline): DFQATT, SNEGSKA (reference sequence). The CDR3 runs to 14 residues. CDR3 region: CSARDSGTVYEQYF. CDR3 DNA: TGCAGTGCTAGAGATAGCGGAACCGTCTACGAGCAGTACTTC.

V is TRBV19 and J is TRBJ1-5; D is uncertain. Germline values: CDR1 LNHDA, CDR2 SQIVND (reference sequence). The CDR3 totals 14 residues. V lost 1 base, J lost 4 bases, and 8 bases lay in between. The CDR3 nucleotides read TGTGCCAGTAGTATAGTAGGAGTGAATCAGCCCCAGCATTTT. This gives the protein CASSIVGVNQPQHF.

This clonotype was counted ten times or more. The chain carries TRBV6-2 or TRBV6-3 and TRBJ2-1; a possible D gene is TRBD2 (5 bases). Germline V lookup: CDR1 MNHEY, CDR2 SVGEGT. V lost 11 bases and J lost 12, with 17 bases in between. The CDR3 runs to 11 residues. The CDR3 bases are TGTGCCCCCAACCCCCGGGAAGGGCAGTTCTTC. Residues: CAPNPREGQFF.

This clonotype showed up many times. CDR3: CASSESRGPTNEKLFF. Written as DNA, the CDR3 is TGTGCCAGCAGTGAATCCCGAGGTCCAACTAATGAAAAACTGTTTTTT. This chain links TRBV6-1 with TRBJ1-4; D gene unclear. Trimming cost V 2 bases and J 0 bases, with 10 bases left between them. The CDR3 is 16 residues long. Germline V gene lookup returns CDR1 MNHNS and CDR2 SASEGT.

In this sample, this clonotype turned up a few times. The chain is built from TRBV20-1 and TRBJ2-1, with 8 bases fitting TRBD2. After removal of 8 bases from V and 4 bases from J, the junction contained 13 bases not matched to a gene. The CDR3 runs 15 residues. Per the germline V gene, CDR1 is DFQATT and CDR2 is SNEGSKA (reference sequence). CDR3 residues: CSLLDGAGVYNEQFF. The CDR3 nucleotides read TGCAGTCTGCTAGATGGAGCGGGAGTGTACAATGAGCAGTTCTTC.